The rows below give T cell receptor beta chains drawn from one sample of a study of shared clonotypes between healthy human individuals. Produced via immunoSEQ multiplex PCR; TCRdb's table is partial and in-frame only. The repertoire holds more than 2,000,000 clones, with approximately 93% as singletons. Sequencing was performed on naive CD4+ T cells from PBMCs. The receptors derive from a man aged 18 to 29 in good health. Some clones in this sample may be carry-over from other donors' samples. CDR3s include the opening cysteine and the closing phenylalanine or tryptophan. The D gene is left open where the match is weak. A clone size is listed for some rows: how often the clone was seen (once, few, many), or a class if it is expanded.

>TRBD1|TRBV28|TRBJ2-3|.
TGTGCCAGCAGTTCCTCCGGGACAGGGGATGTAGATACGCAGTATTTT
CASSSSGTGDVDTQYF
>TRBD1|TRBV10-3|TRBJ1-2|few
TGTGCCATCAGTACCGGGACAGACTATGGCTACACCTTC
CAISTGTDYGYTF
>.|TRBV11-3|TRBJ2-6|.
TGTGCCAGCAGTCTAGGGGGTGCTGGGGCCAACGTCCTGACTTTC
CASSLGGAGANVLTF
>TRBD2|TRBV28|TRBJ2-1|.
TGTGCCAGTTTCCGGACTAGCGGGAAATACAATGAGCAGTTCTTC
CASFRTSGKYNEQFF
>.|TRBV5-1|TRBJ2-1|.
TGCGCCAGCGGGGAGCCCTACAATGAGCAGTTCTTC
CASGEPYNEQFF
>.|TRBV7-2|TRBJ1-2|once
TGTGCCAGCAGCTTAGCCCCGGCAGGACAAGGCTACACCTTC
CASSLAPAGQGYTF
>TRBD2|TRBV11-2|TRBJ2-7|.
TGTGCCAGCAGCAGCCGACCTAGCGGCCTTAGGAGCGAGCAGTACTTC
CASSSRPSGLRSEQYF
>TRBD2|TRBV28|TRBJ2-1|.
TGTGCCAGCAGTTCACTAGCGCCTAGCTCCTACAATGAGCAGTTCTTC
CASSSLAPSSYNEQFF
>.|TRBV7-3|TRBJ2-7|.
TGTGCCAGCAGCTTAATACCCCAAGTTGGCGAGCAGTACTTC
CASSLIPQVGEQYF
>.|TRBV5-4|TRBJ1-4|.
TGTGCCAGCAGCGTGGGGGCCTTTCAGGAAAAACTGTTTTTT
CASSVGAFQEKLFF
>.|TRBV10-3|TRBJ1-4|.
TGTGCCATCAGTACTACGGAGGGAACTAATGAAAAACTGTTTTTT
CAISTTEGTNEKLFF
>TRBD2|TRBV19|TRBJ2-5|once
TGTGCCAGTAGTAAGCTAGCGGGAGGCCAAGAGACCCAGTACTTC
CASSKLAGGQETQYF
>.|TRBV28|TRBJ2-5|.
TGTGCCAGCAGCCCAAGAGGAGCCCTGGGGGCCCAGTACTTC
CASSPRGALGAQYF
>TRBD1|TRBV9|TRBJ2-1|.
TGTGCCAGCAGCGGGATGACAGGGCGTAATGAGCAGTTCTTC
CASSGMTGRNEQFF
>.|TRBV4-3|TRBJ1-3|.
TGCGCCAGCAGCCAAGACAGGGTCGGGGGAAACACCATATATTTT
CASSQDRVGGNTIYF
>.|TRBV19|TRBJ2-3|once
TGTGCCAGTAGTTCAAGGACCCATGCGACGGCCACAGATACGCAGTATTTT
CASSSRTHATATDTQYF
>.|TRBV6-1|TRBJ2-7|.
TGTGCCAGCAGTGGTCCAGGGCCCTACGAGCAGTACTTC
CASSGPGPYEQYF
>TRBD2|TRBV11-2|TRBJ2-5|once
TGTGCCAGCAGCTTTTTATCGGGAGGAGAGACCCAGTACTTC
CASSFLSGGETQYF
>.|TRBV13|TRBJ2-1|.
TGTGCCAGCAGCTTGACGGGGTTCAATGAGCAGTTCTTC
CASSLTGFNEQFF
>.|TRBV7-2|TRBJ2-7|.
TGTGCCAGCAGCCAATTTAGCTCACTCTCCTACGAGCAGTACTTC
CASSQFSSLSYEQYF
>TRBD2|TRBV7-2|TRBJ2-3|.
TGTGCCAGCAGCCTAGGGACGGGAGGAGATACGCAGTATTTT
CASSLGTGGDTQYF
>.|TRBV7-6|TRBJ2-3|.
TGTGCCAGCAGCTTAGGGCCCCGGGGGAGCACAGATACGCAGTATTTT
CASSLGPRGSTDTQYF
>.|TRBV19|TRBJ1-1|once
TGTGCCAGTAGTATAGGGGGGGCGGTGAACACTGAAGCTTTCTTT
CASSIGGAVNTEAFF
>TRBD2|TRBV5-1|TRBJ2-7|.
TGCGCCAGCAGCGGAGGACTAGCGGGTCCCTACGAGCAGTACTTC
CASSGGLAGPYEQYF
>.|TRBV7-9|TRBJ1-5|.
TGTGCCAGCAGCTTACCATCCAACAATCAGCCCCAGCATTTT
CASSLPSNNQPQHF
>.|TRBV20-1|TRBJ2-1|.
TGCAGTGCTAGAGAGACCCATGAGCAGTTCTTC
CSARETHEQFF
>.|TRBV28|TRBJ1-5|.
TGTGCCAGCGGGGAGGGGGGGACAACTAAAGGACAGCCCCAGCATTTT
CASGEGGTTKGQPQHF
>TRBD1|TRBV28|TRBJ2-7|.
TGTGCCAGCAGTCTCATGCCCGGGACAGGGGTCTCCTACGAGCAGTACTTC
CASSLMPGTGVSYEQYF
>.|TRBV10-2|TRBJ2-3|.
TGCGCCAGCAGTGACGCGCAGGATACGCAGTATTTT
CASSDAQDTQYF
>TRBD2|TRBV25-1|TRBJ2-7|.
TGTGCCAGCAGTGAATGGGAGGGGCTCGAGCAGTACTTC
CASSEWEGLEQYF
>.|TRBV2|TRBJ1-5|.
TGTGCCAGCAGTGGGCCATATAGCAATCAGCCCCAGCATTTT
CASSGPYSNQPQHF
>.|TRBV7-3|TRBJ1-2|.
TGTGCCAGCAGCTTCACGCACAGGGATGGCTACACCTTC
CASSFTHRDGYTF
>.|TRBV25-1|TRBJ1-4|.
TGTGCCAGCAGTGAATTGGGGGGCGAGGTTTGGGAAAAACTGTTTTTT
CASSELGGEVWEKLFF
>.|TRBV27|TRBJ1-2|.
TGTGCCAGCAGTTTAAAGTGGGGCTATGGCTACACCTTC
CASSLKWGYGYTF
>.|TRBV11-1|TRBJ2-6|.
TGTGCCAGCAGCTTAGCGGGGTTGGGGCGGACCTCTGGGGCCAACGTCCTGACTTTC
CASSLAGLGRTSGANVLTF
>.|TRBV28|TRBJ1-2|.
TGTGCCAGCAGTTTTTTATCCCACAGGGATGGCTACACCTTC
CASSFLSHRDGYTF
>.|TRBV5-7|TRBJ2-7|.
TGTGCCAGCAGCGAAATTCACGGGAACCACGAGCAGTACTTC
CASSEIHGNHEQYF
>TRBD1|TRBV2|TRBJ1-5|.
TGTGCCAGCAGTAGGACAGGGTCCAATCAGCCCCAGCATTTT
CASSRTGSNQPQHF
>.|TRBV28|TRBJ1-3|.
TGTGCCAGCAGCCGCCACTCTGGAAACACCATATATTTT
CASSRHSGNTIYF
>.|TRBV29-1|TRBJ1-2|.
TGCAGCGTTGGAGGGGCAGAAGGCTACACCTTC
CSVGGAEGYTF
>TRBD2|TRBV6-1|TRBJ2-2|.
TGTGCCAGCAGTGAAAGCGGGAGGAACACCGGGGAGCTGTTTTTT
CASSESGRNTGELFF
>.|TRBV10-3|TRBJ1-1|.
TGTGCCGCTCGACCCAGGGTTGACACTGAAGCTTTCTTT
CAARPRVDTEAFF
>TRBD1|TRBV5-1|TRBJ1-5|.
TGCGCCAGCAGCTATGGAAGTGGGACAGGGGATGAGCCCCAGCATTTT
CASSYGSGTGDEPQHF
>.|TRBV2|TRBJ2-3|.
TGTGCCAGCAGTGAAAGGGGACGCACAGATACGCAGTATTTT
CASSERGRTDTQYF